A single sample gave rise to the 27 T cell receptor beta chains below, sequenced in a study of neoadjuvant nivolumab and ipilimumab in lung cancer. The data were produced by immunoSEQ multiplex PCR, yet TCRdb's version contains in-frame clones alone and is incomplete. The data contain tens of thousands of clones, approximately 92% of them singletons. The starting material was peripheral blood, obtained before neoadjuvant nivolumab, alone or with ipilimumab. The receptors shown here come from an adult with non-small cell lung cancer.

The rearrangement uses TRBV28 and TRBJ2-2; possible D gene TRBD2, 6 bases. V was pared by 7 bases and J by 3 bases, with 18 bases between. Per germline, CDR1 MDHEN and CDR2 SYDVKM. This CDR3 region has 16 residues. DNA for the CDR3: TGTGCCAGCATTCGTCGGGGGAATAGATACACCGGGGAGCTGTTTTTT. Protein sequence: CASIRRGNRYTGELFF.

The rearrangement links TRBV7-9 to TRBJ2-2; D not certain. CDR1 is SEHNR and CDR2 is FQNEAQ in the germline V gene (reference sequence). There are 16 residues in the CDR3. Trimming removed 1 base from V and 5 bases from J, with 14 bases in between. DNA of the CDR3: TGTGCCAGCAGCTTAGAGGTTACTCCCGGTACCGGGGAGCTGTTTTTT. It yields the protein CASSLEVTPGTGELFF.

This chain connects TRBV2 to TRBJ1-5, with D perhaps TRBD1 (6 bases). Germline V gene data show CDR1 as SNHLY and CDR2 as FYNNEI. Trimming took off 6 bases at V and 2 bases at J, with 14 bases between the two ends. There are 15 residues in the CDR3. The CDR3 DNA reads TGTGCCAGCAGCGAACAGGGATTAGGCAATCAGCCCCAGCATTTT. This codes for CASSEQGLGNQPQHF.

V gene TRBV5-4 combines with J gene TRBJ1-4, with D hard to call. Trimming removed 3 bases from V and 0 bases from J, with 12 bases in between. The germline CDR1 and CDR2 sequences are SGHNT and YYREEE (reference sequence). This CDR3 contains 16 residues. In DNA form, the CDR3 reads TGTGCCAGCAGCTACGGACCGGCGCCAACTAATGAAAAACTGTTTTTT. Translation: CASSYGPAPTNEKLFF.

The J gene is TRBJ2-7, the V gene TRBV5-1; no clear D. The length of the CDR3 is 14 residues. CDR1 and CDR2 from the germline V gene are SGHRS and YFSETQ. V lost 0 bases and J 4 bases, leaving 11 bases between the germline ends. The DNA for the CDR3 is TGCGCCAGCAGCTTGGTGCCCGGTGGATACGAGCAGTACTTC. This sequence encodes CASSLVPGGYEQYF.

This rearrangement joins TRBV9 to TRBJ2-5, with D perhaps TRBD2 (6 bases). The CDR3 is 14 residues long. Germline loops: CDR1 SGDLS, CDR2 YYNGEE. The germline V and J ends were trimmed by 2 bases and 0 bases, with 8 bases remaining between them. CDR3 sequence reads: CASSVGGNQETQYF. CDR3 sequence (DNA): TGTGCCAGCAGCGTTGGGGGGAACCAAGAGACCCAGTACTTC.

This clone has a handful of counts. Other DNA sequences within the sample encode an identical CDR3. The V call is TRBV6-5, the J call TRBJ2-2; D is possibly TRBD1 (6 bases). Trimming cost V 2 bases and J 1 base, with 8 bases left between them. The CDR3 spans 15 residues. CDR1 and CDR2 from the germline V gene are MNHEY and SVGAGI. The CDR3 DNA is TGTGCCAGCAGTTACAGCAGGGGGAACACCGGGGAGCTGTTTTTT. Protein: CASSYSRGNTGELFF.

The chain employs TRBV28 and TRBJ2-1; D is uncertain. Looked up from germline, CDR1 is MDHEN and CDR2 is SYDVKM. Deletions cut 2 bases from V and 0 bases from J, with 8 bases between. The CDR3 runs to 15 residues. DNA of the CDR3: TGTGCCAGCAGTTTAGCAGAGAGCTCCTACAATGAGCAGTTCTTC. It yields the protein CASSLAESSYNEQFF.

The chain employs TRBV6-1 and TRBJ1-1, with D uncertain. The CDR3 spans 14 residues. Trimming stripped 4 bases from V and 1 base from J, with 10 bases between. Germline assignment: CDR1 MNHNS and CDR2 SASEGT. The CDR3 DNA sequence: TGTGCCAGCAGTGTGATCGAAGCGAACACTGAAGCTTTCTTT. Amino acid sequence: CASSVIEANTEAFF.

In its sample, this clone was seen once. The chain employs TRBV4-1 and TRBJ1-5; D ambiguous. CDR3 length equals 13 residues. The germline V gene encodes CDR1 MGHRA and CDR2 YSYEKL. The ends were cut back, 0 bases at V and 7 bases at J, with 7 bases in the middle. The CDR3 is CASSQEAGQPQHF. The CDR3 DNA reads TGCGCCAGCAGCCAAGAGGCGGGACAGCCCCAGCATTTT.

The J gene is TRBJ2-3, the V gene TRBV7-2; D possibly uses TRBD1 or TRBD2 (5 bases each). CDR1 and CDR2 from the germline V gene are SGHTA and FQGNSA. The CDR3 length is 15 residues. The V and J ends lost 8 bases and 6 bases respectively, with 21 bases between them. In nucleotides, the CDR3 is TGTGCCAGCCTCGGGACGTCCCAACCCCACGATACGCAGTATTTT. Protein sequence: CASLGTSQPHDTQYF.

The chain combines TRBV30 with TRBJ1-4; D is perhaps TRBD1 (5 bases). In germline, CDR1 is GTSNPN, CDR2 SVGIG (reference sequence). CDR3 length: 13 amino acids. V was shortened by 8 bases and J by 7 bases, with 17 bases between the two germline ends. DNA of the CDR3: TGTGCCCGGCGGGCCTTAAGGGGTGAAAAACTGTTTTTT. Encoded protein: CARRALRGEKLFF.

This chain joins TRBV4-1 and TRBJ1-4, with D uncertain. CDR1 MGHRA and CDR2 YSYEKL come from the germline V gene. Trimming stripped 2 bases from V and 5 bases from J, with 18 bases between. This CDR3 contains 17 residues. The CDR3: CASSQNSLQGINEKLFF. CDR3 in DNA: TGCGCCAGCAGCCAAAACAGCTTGCAAGGGATCAATGAAAAACTGTTTTTT.

This clone was observed a single time. This chain connects TRBV29-1 to TRBJ2-7; D not certain. The CDR3 runs 11 residues. Trimming took 4 bases from V and 3 from J, leaving 7 bases between them. CDR1 and CDR2 (germline): SQVTM, ANQGSEA. The CDR3 reads CSVGTFYEQYF. Written as DNA, the CDR3 is TGCAGCGTTGGAACATTCTACGAGCAGTACTTC.

The V gene is TRBV10-2, the J gene TRBJ2-5, with a weak D call TRBD1 (5 bases). V lost 8 bases and J 4 bases, leaving 14 bases between the germline ends. The CDR3 runs 13 residues. Germline V gene data show CDR1 as WSHSY and CDR2 as SAAADI. This CDR3 is CASSQQGRETQYF. The CDR3 DNA follows: TGCGCCAGCTCTCAGCAGGGAAGAGAGACCCAGTACTTC.

This rearrangement joins TRBV5-1 to TRBJ1-2; D is unclear. The CDR3 is made up of 13 amino acids. Looked up from germline, CDR1 is SGHRS and CDR2 is YFSETQ. Trimming cost V 0 bases and J 2 bases, with 5 bases left between them. The CDR3 is CASSLESNYGYTF. CDR3 nucleotide sequence: TGCGCCAGCAGCTTGGAATCCAACTATGGCTACACCTTC.

V and J are TRBV10-3 and TRBJ2-3, with a possible D match to TRBD2 (5 bases). V lost 4 bases, J lost 4 bases, and 18 bases lay in between. In germline, CDR1 is ENHRY, CDR2 SYGVKD. The CDR3 sequence is 16 residues long. DNA for the CDR3: TGTGCCATCAGTGTGGGAGAGCGTTTAGTCTCAGATACGCAGTATTTT. Its translation is CAISVGERLVSDTQYF.

This chain uses TRBV19 with TRBJ1-1; D may be TRBD1 (6 bases). Germline V CDR1 and CDR2: LNHDA, SQIVND (reference sequence). The ends were cut back, 3 bases at V and 8 bases at J, with 13 bases in the middle. The CDR3 is 13 residues long. The DNA for the CDR3 is TGTGCCAGTAGTATGGCGGGACACAAAGAAGCTTTCTTT. This encodes CASSMAGHKEAFF. The whole variable domain, remainder taken from reference TRBV19 and TRBJ1-1, is DGGITQSPKYLFRKEGQNVTLSCEQNLNHDAMYWYRQDPGQGLRLIYYSQIVNDFQKGDIAEGYSVSREKKESFPLTVTSAQKNPTAFYLCASSMAGHKEAFFGQGTRLTVV.

J is TRBJ2-3 and V is TRBV7-7; 10 bases map to TRBD2. The V and J ends lost 5 bases and 2 bases, in that order; junction bases with no gene match: 4. From germline, CDR1 is SSHAT and CDR2 FNYEAQ (reference sequence). The length of the CDR3 is 15 residues. The CDR3 DNA reads as TGTGCCAGCAGCCCGGGACTAGCGATCACAGATACGCAGTATTTT. It is translated as CASSPGLAITDTQYF. Full variable domain (outside the CDR3, taken from reference TRBV7-7 and TRBJ2-3): GAGVSQSPRYKVTKRGQDVTLRCDPISSHATLYWYQQALGQGPEFLTYFNYEAQPDKSGLPSDRFSAERPEGSISTLTIQRTEQRDSAMYRCASSPGLAITDTQYFGPGTRLTVL.

The sample holds a few counts of this clone. The chain carries TRBV19 and TRBJ2-7; possibly TRBD1 or TRBD2 for D (5 bases each). There are 14 residues in the CDR3. The germline gives CDR1 LNHDA, CDR2 SQIVND (reference sequence). The ends were cut back, 5 bases at V and 7 bases at J, with 18 bases in the middle. CDR3 loop: CASSHPHGTREQYF. CDR3 sequence (DNA): TGTGCCAGTAGTCACCCTCACGGGACGAGGGAGCAGTACTTC.

This chain uses TRBV2 with TRBJ2-3; TRBD2 is a possible D gene (6 bases). Germline loops: CDR1 SNHLY, CDR2 FYNNEI. The CDR3 sequence is 15 residues long. Between the trimmed V and J ends, which lost 11 bases and 0 bases, there was a span of 18 bases. DNA for the CDR3: TGTGCCCGCCAGGGACTTATCCGTAGCACAGATACGCAGTATTTT. Protein sequence: CARQGLIRSTDTQYF.

The gene calls are TRBV7-9 and TRBJ1-2, with TRBD1 identical over 7 bases. This CDR3 is 15 amino acids long. J lost 6 bases, V lost 3 bases, and 10 bases had no gene match. Germline V gene data show CDR1 as SEHNR and CDR2 as FQNEAQ (reference sequence). For the CDR3, the DNA is TGTGCCAGCAGCTTCAACCCAGACAGGGAGGATGGCTACACCTTC. It specifies CASSFNPDREDGYTF.

The rearrangement joins TRBV7-7 to TRBJ2-5; D unresolved. V lost 2 bases, J lost 4 bases, and 8 bases lay in between. From germline, CDR1 is SSHAT and CDR2 FNYEAQ (reference sequence). The length of the CDR3 is 13 residues. The CDR3 DNA reads TGTGCCAGCAGCTTAACCACTCGAGAGACCCAGTACTTC. Translation: CASSLTTRETQYF.

The rearrangement links TRBV6-5 to TRBJ1-4, with a tentative D call TRBD1 (6 bases). V lost 0 bases to trimming and J lost 7 bases, with 9 bases between them. The CDR3 has 14 amino acids. Germline values: CDR1 MNHEY, CDR2 SVGAGI. The DNA of the CDR3 is TGTGCCAGCAGTTACTCGGGGGGCCGTGAAAAACTGTTTTTT. This sequence encodes CASSYSGGREKLFF.

The chain couples TRBV18 to TRBJ2-3; D ambiguous. With 0 bases removed from V and 0 bases from J, the gap between germline ends came to 10 bases. The CDR3 covers 16 residues. Germline CDR1 KGHSH, CDR2 LQKENI. This CDR3 is CASSPPSLGSTDTQYF. The CDR3 DNA is TGTGCCAGCTCACCACCGAGTTTGGGGAGCACAGATACGCAGTATTTT.

The chain recombines TRBV9 with TRBJ2-1; 11 bases are shared with TRBD2. The CDR3 consists of 16 residues. Germline V gene data show CDR1 as SGDLS and CDR2 as YYNGEE. J lost 4 bases, V lost 3 bases, and 6 bases had no gene match. The CDR3 loop is CASSGIAGGEYNEQFF. The DNA for the CDR3 is TGTGCCAGCAGCGGAATAGCGGGAGGGGAATACAATGAGCAGTTCTTC.

V gene TRBV6-1 combines with J gene TRBJ1-2; 7 nucleotides align to TRBD1. Per germline, CDR1 MNHNS and CDR2 SASEGT. The ends lost 1 base at V and 3 bases at J; junction bases unmatched: 8. The CDR3 loop spans 16 amino acids. CDR3 nucleotides: TGTGCCAGCAGTGAAGGGACAGGATCCATACACTATGGCTACACCTTC. Protein: CASSEGTGSIHYGYTF.